These T cell receptor beta chains were read from a single sample in a study of blood T cell repertoires in COVID-19. TCRdb's table, derived via immunoSEQ multiplex PCR, lists solely in-frame clones and lacks some. Among approximately 290,000 clones listed, around nine tenths were seen once. Sequences were obtained from peripheral blood. These receptors originate from a man aged 25 to 40 with acute or convalescent COVID-19. Each CDR3 is given with its conserved first and last residue. The D gene is left open where the match is weak. Rows give clone size only sometimes, using once, few, many, or a class for an expanded clone.

v_gene: TRBV20-1; j_gene: TRBJ2-7; d_gene: NA; abundance: NA; CDR3aa: CSAETNEQYF; CDR3nt: TGCAGTGCCGAGACAAATGAGCAGTACTTC
v_gene: TRBV30; j_gene: TRBJ1-1; d_gene: NA; abundance: NA; CDR3aa: CAWSVEEGTEAFF; CDR3nt: TGTGCCTGGAGTGTAGAGGAGGGTACTGAAGCTTTCTTT
v_gene: TRBV5-1; j_gene: TRBJ1-6; d_gene: NA; abundance: NA; CDR3aa: CASSLEFSDSHYNSPLHF; CDR3nt: TGCGCCAGCAGCTTGGAGTTCTCGGACAGTCATTATAATTCACCCCTCCACTTT
v_gene: TRBV19; j_gene: TRBJ1-5; d_gene: NA; abundance: NA; CDR3aa: CATLPEQGSQPQHF; CDR3nt: TGTGCCACCCTACCGGAACAGGGCAGTCAGCCCCAGCATTTT
v_gene: TRBV5-1; j_gene: TRBJ2-6; d_gene: NA; abundance: NA; CDR3aa: CASSFPGLSGANVLTF; CDR3nt: TGCGCCAGCAGCTTTCCAGGGCTCTCTGGGGCCAACGTCCTGACTTTC
v_gene: TRBV5-1; j_gene: TRBJ2-7; d_gene: TRBD2; abundance: NA; CDR3aa: CASSLTSGGPTYEQYF; CDR3nt: TGCGCCAGCAGCCTCACTAGCGGGGGGCCAACCTACGAGCAGTACTTC
v_gene: TRBV2; j_gene: TRBJ1-2; d_gene: TRBD1; abundance: NA; CDR3aa: CASTPVRTGGVGYTF; CDR3nt: TGTGCCAGCACTCCCGTGCGAACAGGGGGCGTCGGCTACACCTTC
v_gene: TRBV6-5; j_gene: TRBJ2-7; d_gene: TRBD1; abundance: NA; CDR3aa: CASGLRTGGYEQYF; CDR3nt: TGTGCCAGCGGACTTCGAACAGGGGGCTACGAGCAGTACTTC
v_gene: TRBV11-2; j_gene: TRBJ1-2; d_gene: NA; abundance: NA; CDR3aa: CASSYAQADYGYTF; CDR3nt: TGTGCCAGCAGCTACGCACAGGCCGACTATGGCTACACCTTC
v_gene: TRBV19; j_gene: TRBJ1-4; d_gene: TRBD1; abundance: NA; CDR3aa: CASSMGTGTHEKLFF; CDR3nt: TGTGCCAGTAGTATGGGGACAGGGACCCATGAAAAACTGTTTTTT
v_gene: TRBV29-1; j_gene: TRBJ2-5; d_gene: NA; abundance: NA; CDR3aa: CILRRETQYF; CDR3nt: TGCATTCTAAGGAGGGAGACCCAGTACTTC
v_gene: TRBV27; j_gene: TRBJ1-5; d_gene: NA; abundance: NA; CDR3aa: CASSSLTRGANQPQHF; CDR3nt: TGTGCCAGCAGTTCCCTGACGCGGGGGGCAAATCAGCCCCAGCATTTT
v_gene: TRBV5-1; j_gene: TRBJ2-7; d_gene: NA; abundance: NA; CDR3aa: CASSLSGNAYEQYF; CDR3nt: TGCGCCAGCAGCTTAAGCGGTAACGCCTACGAGCAGTACTTC
v_gene: TRBV7-9; j_gene: TRBJ1-5; d_gene: TRBD1; abundance: once; CDR3aa: CASSSWTGGLSQPQHF; CDR3nt: TGTGCCAGCAGCTCCTGGACAGGGGGCTTGAGTCAGCCCCAGCATTTT
v_gene: TRBV5-1; j_gene: TRBJ2-1; d_gene: NA; abundance: NA; CDR3aa: CASTTQISSYNEQFF; CDR3nt: TGCGCCAGCACGACACAGATTAGCTCCTACAATGAGCAGTTCTTC
v_gene: TRBV28; j_gene: TRBJ1-5; d_gene: TRBD1; abundance: NA; CDR3aa: CASSFSGTGYSNQPQHF; CDR3nt: TGTGCCAGCAGTTTCTCCGGGACAGGGTATAGCAATCAGCCCCAGCATTTT
v_gene: TRBV5-1; j_gene: TRBJ2-1; d_gene: NA; abundance: NA; CDR3aa: CASSLYDRNRVSSYNEQFF; CDR3nt: TGCGCCAGCAGCCTATATGACCGCAACAGGGTAAGCTCCTACAATGAGCAGTTCTTC
v_gene: TRBV18; j_gene: TRBJ2-3; d_gene: TRBD2; abundance: NA; CDR3aa: CASSPQGGLSGGTDTQYF; CDR3nt: TGTGCCAGCTCACCACAAGGGGGACTTAGCGGGGGCACAGATACGCAGTATTTT
v_gene: TRBV4-1; j_gene: TRBJ1-2; d_gene: TRBD1; abundance: NA; CDR3aa: CASRQGISRGYTF; CDR3nt: TGCGCCAGCCGACAGGGAATCTCTCGTGGCTACACCTTC
v_gene: TRBV9; j_gene: TRBJ2-1; d_gene: NA; abundance: NA; CDR3aa: CASSVAETEQFF; CDR3nt: TGTGCCAGCAGCGTAGCTGAGACAGAGCAGTTCTTC
v_gene: TRBV10-1; j_gene: TRBJ2-7; d_gene: TRBD1; abundance: NA; CDR3aa: CASSAYRGSYEQYF; CDR3nt: TGCGCCAGCAGTGCCTACAGGGGGTCCTACGAGCAGTACTTC
v_gene: TRBV9; j_gene: TRBJ1-1; d_gene: TRBD1; abundance: NA; CDR3aa: CASSVDFRQGALDTEAFF; CDR3nt: TGTGCCAGCAGCGTAGACTTTAGGCAGGGGGCTTTGGACACTGAAGCTTTCTTT
v_gene: TRBV2; j_gene: TRBJ1-3; d_gene: NA; abundance: NA; CDR3aa: CASSERWTAGDTIYF; CDR3nt: TGTGCCAGCAGTGAAAGGTGGACGGCCGGGGACACCATATATTTT
v_gene: TRBV6-5; j_gene: TRBJ1-1; d_gene: NA; abundance: NA; CDR3aa: CASRIPGIPAFF; CDR3nt: TGTGCCAGCAGAATACCAGGGATTCCAGCTTTCTTT
v_gene: TRBV29-1; j_gene: TRBJ2-7; d_gene: NA; abundance: NA; CDR3aa: CSVSVSGYYEQYF; CDR3nt: TGCAGCGTGTCGGTCAGCGGCTACTACGAGCAGTACTTC
v_gene: TRBV5-4; j_gene: TRBJ2-2; d_gene: TRBD2; abundance: NA; CDR3aa: CASSSTSGGDNTGELFF; CDR3nt: TGTGCCAGCAGCTCTACTAGCGGGGGAGATAACACCGGGGAGCTGTTTTTT